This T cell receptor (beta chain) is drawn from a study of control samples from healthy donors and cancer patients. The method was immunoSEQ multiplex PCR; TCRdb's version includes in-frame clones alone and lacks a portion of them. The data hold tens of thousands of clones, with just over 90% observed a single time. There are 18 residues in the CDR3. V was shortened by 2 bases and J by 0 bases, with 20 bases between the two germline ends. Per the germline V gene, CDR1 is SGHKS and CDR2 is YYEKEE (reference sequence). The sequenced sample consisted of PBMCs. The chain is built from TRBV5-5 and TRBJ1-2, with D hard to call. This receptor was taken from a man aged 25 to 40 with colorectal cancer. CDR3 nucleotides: TGTGCCAGCAGCTTAAGCTCTTTTGGACTTCGAGCTAACTATGGCTACACCTTC. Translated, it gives CASSLSSFGLRANYGYTF. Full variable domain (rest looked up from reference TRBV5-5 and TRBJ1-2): DAGVTQSPTHLIKTRGQQVTLRCSPISGHKSVSWYQQVLGQGPQFIFQYYEKEERGRGNFPDRFSARQFPNYSSELNVNALLLGDSALYLCASSLSSFGLRANYGYTFGSGTRLTVV.